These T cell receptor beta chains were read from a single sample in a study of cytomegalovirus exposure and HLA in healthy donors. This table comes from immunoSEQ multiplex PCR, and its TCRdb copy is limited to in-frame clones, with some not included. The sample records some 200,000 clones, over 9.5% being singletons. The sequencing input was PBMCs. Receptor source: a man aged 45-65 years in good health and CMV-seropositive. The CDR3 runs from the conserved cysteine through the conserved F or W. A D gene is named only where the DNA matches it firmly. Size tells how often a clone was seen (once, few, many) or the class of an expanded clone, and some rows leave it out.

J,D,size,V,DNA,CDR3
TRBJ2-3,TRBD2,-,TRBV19,TGTGCCAGTAGTACCCCAGCGGGGGGGCTCACAGATACGCAGTATTTT,CASSTPAGGLTDTQYF
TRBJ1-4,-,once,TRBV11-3,TGTGCCAGCAGCTTAGATCTATTAGGAGACAGCAGTAATGAAAAACTGTTTTTT,CASSLDLLGDSSNEKLFF
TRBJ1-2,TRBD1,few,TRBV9,TGTGCCAGCAGCTATGGACAGGGATTAATCTATGGCTACACCTTC,CASSYGQGLIYGYTF
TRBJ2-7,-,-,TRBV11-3,TGTGCCAGCAGCCAAGACTCTCACGAGCAGTACTTC,CASSQDSHEQYF
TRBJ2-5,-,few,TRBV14,TGTGCCAGCAGCCTAGGACAGCTCCAAGAGACCCAGTACTTC,CASSLGQLQETQYF
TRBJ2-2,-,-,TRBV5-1,TGCGCCAGCAGCTTGAAGGGGATAGGCGGGGAGCTGTTTTTT,CASSLKGIGGELFF
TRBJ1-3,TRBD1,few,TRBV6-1,TGTGCCAGCAGTGCGAGACAGGGGGCGCGTGGAAACACCATATATTTT,CASSARQGARGNTIYF
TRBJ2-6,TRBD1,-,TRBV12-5,TGTGCTAGTGGTTTGGGGGGAGCAGGGGGCGCTGGGGCCAACGTCCTGACTTTC,CASGLGGAGGAGANVLTF
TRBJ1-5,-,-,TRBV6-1,TGTGCCAGCAAGTGGGGCCCCAATCAGCCCCAGCATTTT,CASKWGPNQPQHF
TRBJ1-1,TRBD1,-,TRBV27,TGTGCCAGCAGACAGGGGGCCCATGTCTGGGCTGAAGCTTTCTTT,CASRQGAHVWAEAFF
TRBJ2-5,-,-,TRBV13,TGTGCCAGCAGCTTAGGGGTAGCGCGGGAGACCCAGTACTTC,CASSLGVARETQYF
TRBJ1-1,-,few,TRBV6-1,TGTGCCTCTCGGGTCCTGAACACTGAAGCTTTCTTT,CASRVLNTEAFF
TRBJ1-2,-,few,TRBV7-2,TGTGCCAGCAGCGTTGACAGGAACTATGGCTACACCTTC,CASSVDRNYGYTF
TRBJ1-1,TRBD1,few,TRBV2,TGTGCCAGCACAGGACAGGACACTGAAGCTTTCTTT,CASTGQDTEAFF
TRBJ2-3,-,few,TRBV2,TGTGCCAGCAAAACTGGCACAGATACGCAGTATTTT,CASKTGTDTQYF
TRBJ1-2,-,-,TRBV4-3,TGCGCCAGCAGCCAAGAGGGTCGCGGACTTCGGACTCTAGCCGGCTACTCCTTC,CASSQEGRGLRTLAGYSF
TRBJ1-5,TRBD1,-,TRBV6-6,TGTGCCAGCAGTTTTTGGGACAGGGGAAATCAGCCCCAGCATTTT,CASSFWDRGNQPQHF
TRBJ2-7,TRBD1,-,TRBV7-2,TGTGCCAGCAGCCTTGGCGGACAGGTGAGCTACGAGCAGTACTTC,CASSLGGQVSYEQYF
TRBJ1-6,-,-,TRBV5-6,TGTGCCAGCAGCTTGAGTCCAGTCCGAAAACCCCTCCACTTT,CASSLSPVRKPLHF
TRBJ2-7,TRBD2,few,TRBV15,TGTGCCACCAGCCCAATCACCGGGAGAGCGGGAGACGAGCAGTACTTC,CATSPITGRAGDEQYF
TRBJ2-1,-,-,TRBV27,TGTGCCAGCCGCAGGCCCAGCTCCTACAATGAGCAGTTCTTC,CASRRPSSYNEQFF
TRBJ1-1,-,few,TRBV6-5,TGTGCCAGCAGGCGATCCAAGAACACTGAAGCTTTCTTT,CASRRSKNTEAFF
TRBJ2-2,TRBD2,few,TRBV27,TGTGCCAGCACGGTCATAAGCGGGGGGCACACCGGGGAGCTGTTTTTT,CASTVISGGHTGELFF
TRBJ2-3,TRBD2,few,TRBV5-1,TGCGCCAGCGCCTTTATTGGGGGAGGGGCGGATACGCAGTATTTT,CASAFIGGGADTQYF
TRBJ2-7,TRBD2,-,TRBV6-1,TGTGCCAGCACCCGGGGGGGGCGGACCTACGAGCAGTACTTC,CASTRGGRTYEQYF
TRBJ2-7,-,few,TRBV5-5,TGTGCCAGCAGCGGAGGGGTTTACCCTACAGGCTACGAGCAGTACTTC,CASSGGVYPTGYEQYF
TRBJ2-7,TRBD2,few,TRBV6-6,TGTGCCAGCAGTTATAGGGCCGGGGGGAACGAGCAGTACTTC,CASSYRAGGNEQYF
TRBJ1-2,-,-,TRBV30,TGTGCCTGGACCCAAACGACGTACAGAGAACACTATGGCTACACCTTC,CAWTQTTYREHYGYTF
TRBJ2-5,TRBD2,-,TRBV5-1,TGCGCCAGCAGCGGGACTAGCGGGGTAGGAGAGACCCAGTACTTC,CASSGTSGVGETQYF
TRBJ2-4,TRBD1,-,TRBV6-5,TGTGCCAGCAGTCCAATCGGACAGGTTGGGAACATTCAGTACTTC,CASSPIGQVGNIQYF
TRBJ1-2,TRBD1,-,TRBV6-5,TGTGCCAGCAGTACCACAGGGGAAGCTAACTATGGCTACACCTTC,CASSTTGEANYGYTF
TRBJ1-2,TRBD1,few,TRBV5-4,TGTGCCAGCAGCCAGGGACAGGGTGGGAACTATGGCCACACCTTC,CASSQGQGGNYGHTF
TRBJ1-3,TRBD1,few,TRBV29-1,TGCAGCGCTGGAGGGGGCAGCCCGGGAAACACCATATATTTT,CSAGGGSPGNTIYF
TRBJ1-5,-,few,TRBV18,TGTGCCAGCTCGCCCCCTGAGCCCAATCAGCCCCAGCATTTT,CASSPPEPNQPQHF
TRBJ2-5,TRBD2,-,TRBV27,TGTGCCAGCAGTTCTATCACTAGCGGGGGGCTGAAGACCCAGTACTTC,CASSSITSGGLKTQYF
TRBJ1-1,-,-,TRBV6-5,TGTGCCAGCAGTTACTCGGGAGGGGGAGACACTGAAGCTTTCTTT,CASSYSGGGDTEAFF
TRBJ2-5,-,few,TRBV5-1,TGCGCCAGCAGCCGGGGGGGACAGAAAGAGACCCAGTACTTC,CASSRGGQKETQYF
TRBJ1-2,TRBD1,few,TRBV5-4,TGTGCCAGCAAAAGGACAGGAGACTATGGCTACACCTTC,CASKRTGDYGYTF
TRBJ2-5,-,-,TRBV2,TGTGCCAGCAGTGACTACCCCCAAGAGACCCAGTACTTC,CASSDYPQETQYF
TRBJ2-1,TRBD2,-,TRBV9,TGTGCCAGCAGCGTAGAGTTGCGGGGGGGCTCCTACAATGAGCAGTTCTTC,CASSVELRGGSYNEQFF
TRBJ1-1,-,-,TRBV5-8,TGTGCCAGCAGCTTCCCCACGACTAACACTGAAGCTTTCTTT,CASSFPTTNTEAFF
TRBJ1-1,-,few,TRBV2,TGTGCCAGCACTGGCTCGAACACTGAAGCTTTCTTT,CASTGSNTEAFF
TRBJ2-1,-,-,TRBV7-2,TGTGCCAGCAGCGGAGGCCCCAGCTCCTACAATGAGCAGTTCTTC,CASSGGPSSYNEQFF
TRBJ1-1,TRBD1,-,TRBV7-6,TGTGCCAGCAGCTTAACTTTGTTGAGTCCAGGGGGGAACACTGAAGCTTTCTTT,CASSLTLLSPGGNTEAFF
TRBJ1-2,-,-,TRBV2,TGTGCCAGCAGGGACAGTCTTAACTATGGCTACACCTTC,CASRDSLNYGYTF
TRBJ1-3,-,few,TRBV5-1,TGCACCAGCAGCTTATTAGGGACTTCTGGAAACACCATATATTTT,CTSSLLGTSGNTIYF